This T cell receptor (beta chain) originates from a study of cytomegalovirus exposure and HLA in healthy donors. Background on the study: Of the donors genotyped, 398 in all, over 80% fell in the Caucasian-associated ancestry cluster.

The PCR contained 60 Vbeta and 13 Jbeta primers. Method: immunoSEQ multiplex PCR; TCRdb's copy keeps in-frame clones and lacks some. The data show around 110,000 clones, approximately 79% seen once. Study conclusions and caveats: Some V segments (TRBV6-2 and TRBV6-3 among them) were excluded as indistinguishable. Later on, a genetic analysis was performed. It linked a missense variant in DCLRE1C with V- and J-gene trimming of TCR beta. The authors listed around 150 TCR beta chains as cytomegalovirus-associated.

Germline V gene data show CDR1 as PRHDT and CDR2 as FYEKMQ (reference sequence). This CDR3 region has 16 residues. Trimming cost V 5 bases and J 0 bases; bases outside gene matches: 10. With regard to this clone: Antigen unknown.

This clonotype originated in a woman in her thirties or forties in good health and CMV-seropositive. What was sequenced was PBMCs. V usage is TRBV13 and J usage is TRBJ2-7; 7 positions match TRBD1. In nucleotides, the CDR3 is TGTGCCAGCAGCCCCCCAACAGGGGACCCCTCCTACGAGCAGTACTTC. Its translation: CASSPPTGDPSYEQYF.